This is a list of T cell receptor beta chains from one sample in a study of neurological immune-mediated disorders. TCRdb processed the 5' RACE reads anew with MiXCR; each CDR3 protein has one entry. The sample has about 70,000 distinct CDR3 sequences; 2.5% to 4% are singletons. The sample taken for sequencing was PBMCs. The receptors were gathered from a woman aged 45-65 years with multiple sclerosis. Each CDR3 is given with its conserved first and last residue. Each record gives: J gene, D gene, V gene, CDR3 protein. A D gene is named only where the DNA matches it firmly.

>TRBJ1-2|.|TRBV7-9
CASTKETQGADYGYTF
>TRBJ2-7|.|TRBV7-2
CASLRDSGGGEQYF
>TRBJ2-5|TRBD2|TRBV6-5
CASSFGEGETQYF
>TRBJ1-1|.|TRBV20-1
CSATRGTEAFF
>TRBJ2-2|TRBD2|TRBV7-8
CASSLEVGGAGELFF
>TRBJ2-1|.|TRBV12-3/TRBV12-4
CASSLLASNEQFF
>TRBJ1-2|.|TRBV7-2
CASSLDAGIGGYTF
>TRBJ2-3|TRBD2|TRBV20-1
CSAFNRGGAPDTQYF
>TRBJ2-5|.|TRBV24-1
CATQDFQETQYF
>TRBJ2-1|.|TRBV28
CASSYRPFYNEQFF
>TRBJ1-2|.|TRBV7-9
CASSLDRDGGYTF
>TRBJ1-1|.|TRBV6-6
CASSYLQVLTNTEAFF
>TRBJ2-1|TRBD2|TRBV20-1
CSAARRSGKLNEQFF
>TRBJ1-1|.|TRBV4-1
CASSQLGRGGTEAFF
>TRBJ1-1|.|TRBV20-1
CSAREGRRENTEAFF
>TRBJ2-3|TRBD2|TRBV20-1
CSARNQRGSTDTQYF
>TRBJ2-3|TRBD1|TRBV2
CASNGQGRDTQYF
>TRBJ2-7|TRBD2|TRBV29-1
CSASGTRDEQYF
>TRBJ1-6|.|TRBV23-1
CASSLGGISYNSPLHF
>TRBJ1-2|TRBD1|TRBV7-2
CASSLGGDRGKGYTF
>TRBJ2-2|TRBD1|TRBV19
CASSVGQANTGELFF
>TRBJ2-3|.|TRBV7-2
CASSLLMAGFTDTQYF
>TRBJ2-2|TRBD1|TRBV20-1
CSARGPPGQGATGELFF
>TRBJ1-1|TRBD1|TRBV6-4
CASSAGTANTEAFF
>TRBJ2-1|TRBD1|TRBV28
CASSTGQGARVQFF
>TRBJ2-1|TRBD2|TRBV11-3
CASSRGTSGTGEQFF
>TRBJ1-3|.|TRBV12-3/TRBV12-4
CASSPAQGSSSGNTIYF
>TRBJ1-4|TRBD1|TRBV9
CASSVGRSGGSEKLFF
>TRBJ2-1|.|TRBV5-5
CASSPGRQVPYNEQFF
>TRBJ2-3|.|TRBV7-2
CASSLAYTDTQYF
>TRBJ2-5|TRBD2|TRBV11-3
CASSFLTSPTVGTQYF
>TRBJ1-5|TRBD1|TRBV5-6
CASSLNLGQGAIQPQHF
>TRBJ1-4|.|TRBV29-1
CSASRAGKLFF
>TRBJ2-3|.|TRBV20-1
CSASDGGRYTDTQYF
>TRBJ2-3|TRBD2|TRBV7-2
CASSAQTSGRAKNTQYF
>TRBJ1-6|.|TRBV19
CASSTGYSPLHF
>TRBJ2-5|.|TRBV12-3/TRBV12-4
CASSLSQGIRETQYF
>TRBJ2-7|TRBD1|TRBV12-3/TRBV12-4
CASRGTASSYEQYF
>TRBJ1-1|TRBD1|TRBV5-1
CASSLGGGQSPLNTEAFF
>TRBJ2-3|TRBD2|TRBV27
CASSFWRGSSGGPTDTQYF
>TRBJ2-5|.|TRBV3-1
CASSQVPVGETQYF
>TRBJ1-5|.|TRBV20-1
CSATYPPSNQPQHF
>TRBJ1-2|TRBD1|TRBV20-1
CSARLQGAVGFGYTF
>TRBJ2-7|.|TRBV23-1
CASSLWCYEQYF
>TRBJ2-1|.|TRBV15
CATSRAWRATGEQFF
>TRBJ2-7|.|TRBV20-1
CSAREGVRGREQYF
>TRBJ2-1|.|TRBV7-8
CASSPQAGNEQFF
>TRBJ2-1|TRBD1|TRBV28
CASSPHDRVIYNEQFF
>TRBJ2-6|.|TRBV14
CASSRLGGRGGANVLTF
>TRBJ2-3|.|TRBV21-1
CASSTITGESTDTQYF
>TRBJ1-1|TRBD1|TRBV5-1
CASSPRQGPRERAFF
>TRBJ2-3|TRBD1|TRBV15
CATSSGQAYTDTQYF
>TRBJ2-5|.|TRBV6-2/TRBV6-3
CASTTLDGQETQYF
>TRBJ2-3|.|TRBV29-1
CSASGRSTDTQYF
>TRBJ1-5|TRBD1|TRBV6-5
CASRGQGLYQPQHF
>TRBJ1-6|TRBD1|TRBV18
CASSQQGAYNSPLHF
>TRBJ1-1|.|TRBV28
CASSSRQLEAFF
>TRBJ1-2|TRBD1|TRBV7-2
CASSFGTGANYGYTF
>TRBJ2-4|.|TRBV5-6
CASSLLGIENIQYF